These 5 T cell receptor beta chains share one sample of origin, sequenced in a study of persistence of HIV-infected CD4 T cells. These receptors have no identified antigens. Cells were stimulated with CMV-infected fibroblast lysates at 10 ug/mL. CD40L/CD69 double-negative CD45RO-high memory CD4+ T cells were collected. Sequencing used immunoSEQ version 4 in survey mode. Repertoires were generated with immunoSEQ multiplex PCR, while TCRdb's copy carries only in-frame clones and drops some. The repertoire includes 50,000 or so clones, about four fifths of them detected once, and around 3% sits in the top ten. This specimen was CD4+ T cells sorted from PBMCs after approximately 19-hour stimulation, taken from a patient who received antiretroviral therapy. These receptors were taken from an adult man with HIV who was CMV-seropositive.

The rearrangement joins TRBV27 to TRBJ1-4, with D tentatively TRBD1 (5 bases). This CDR3 is 15 amino acids long. V was shortened by 6 bases and J by 6 bases, with 17 bases between the two germline ends. Germline V gives CDR1 MNHEY, CDR2 SMNVEV (reference sequence). CDR3 in DNA: TGTGCCAGCAGCCCAGGAGGGGCAGGAGATGAAAAACTGTTTTTT. Translated: CASSPGGAGDEKLFF.

A single count supports this clone. V gene TRBV5-6 combines with J gene TRBJ2-7; D possibly uses TRBD1 or TRBD2 (5 bases each). From germline, CDR1 is SGHDT and CDR2 YYEEEE. CDR3 size: 13 residues. V was shortened by 3 bases and J by 6 bases, with 13 bases between the two germline ends. The CDR3 reads CASSWDLEGEQYF. CDR3 DNA: TGTGCCAGCAGCTGGGACCTAGAGGGCGAGCAGTACTTC. Supplemented by reference TRBV5-6 and TRBJ2-7, the full variable domain reads DAGVTQSPTHLIKTRGQQVTLRCSPKSGHDTVSWYQQALGQGPQFIFQYYEEEERQRGNFPDRFSGHQFPNYSSELNVNALLLGDSALYLCASSWDLEGEQYFGPGTRLTVT.

The V gene is TRBV11-3, the J gene TRBJ2-5; tentative D call: TRBD2 (5 bases). V dropped 2 bases and J dropped 3 bases, with 7 bases sitting between them. In germline, CDR1 is SGHNT, CDR2 YENEEA. This CDR3 comprises 13 residues. The CDR3: CASSLNGEETQYF. As DNA, the CDR3 is TGTGCCAGCAGCTTAAACGGGGAAGAGACCCAGTACTTC.

V gene TRBV30 combines with J gene TRBJ1-2; D unclear. There are 12 residues in the CDR3. The V end lost 1 base, the J end lost 8 bases, and 11 bases lay between the germline ends. Per germline, CDR1 GTSNPN and CDR2 SVGIG (reference sequence). In nucleotides, the CDR3 is TGTGCCTGGAGTGCTACTCTGGGGGGCTACACCTTC. Its protein product is CAWSATLGGYTF.

V is TRBV29-1 and J is TRBJ2-3; D remains ambiguous. Deletions cut 5 bases from V and 0 bases from J, with 9 bases between. Germline CDR1 reads SQVTM; CDR2 reads ANQGSEA. CDR3 length: 13 amino acids. In DNA, the CDR3 is TGCAGCGTTAAAGTAGACAGCACAGATACGCAGTATTTT. Amino acids: CSVKVDSTDTQYF.